One and the same sample provided the 29 T cell receptor beta chains below, sequenced in a study of control samples from healthy donors and cancer patients. Sequencing was performed with immunoSEQ multiplex PCR; in TCRdb, only in-frame clones are kept and a portion is missing. The repertoire shows 150,000 to 200,000 clones; the top ten hold around 2%. Sequenced input: blood. The receptor set was obtained from a young woman in good health.

The chain combines TRBV4-2 with TRBJ2-5, with 7 bases lining up with TRBD2. V was clipped by 0 bases and J by 4 bases; unmatched bases: 5. CDR3 length equals 15 residues. Germline V CDR1 and CDR2: LGHNA, YNFKEQ. The CDR3 sequence is CASSQDPQRGETQYF. The DNA of the CDR3 is TGTGCCAGCAGCCAAGATCCCCAGCGGGGAGAGACCCAGTACTTC.

The rearrangement uses TRBV6-2 or TRBV6-3 and TRBJ1-5; the match to TRBD1 covers 7 bases. The junction had 8 bases not matched to a gene; V was cut back by 4 bases and J by 5 bases. The CDR3 sequence is 15 residues long. From germline, CDR1 is MNHEY and CDR2 SVGEGT. The CDR3 DNA reads as TGTGCCAGCAGTTTCCTCGACAGGGTGTATCAGCCCCAGCATTTT. It yields the protein CASSFLDRVYQPQHF.

The chain has TRBV25-1 and TRBJ2-2; D might be TRBD2 (6 bases). The CDR3 runs 14 residues. The V gene's germline CDR1 is MGHDK and CDR2 SYGVNS. Trimming removed 8 bases from V and 0 bases from J, with 10 bases in between. This CDR3 reads CASRENPNTGELFF. The DNA of the CDR3 is TGTGCCAGCCGGGAGAACCCGAACACCGGGGAGCTGTTTTTT. The whole variable domain, filled in from reference TRBV25-1 and TRBJ2-2, reads EADIYQTPRYLVIGTGKKITLECSQTMGHDKMYWYQQDPGMELHLIHYSYGVNSTEKGDLSSESTVSRIRTEHFPLTLESARPSHTSQYLCASRENPNTGELFFGEGSRLTVL.

This sequence joins TRBV3-1 (or the pseudogene TRBV3-2) and TRBJ2-5; the D is unclear. The V gene's germline CDR1 is LGHDT and CDR2 YNNKEL (reference sequence). V was shortened by 7 bases and J by 2 bases, with 11 bases between the two germline ends. This CDR3 is built from 13 residues. Here the CDR3 reads CASNRVRQETQYF. The CDR3 coding sequence is TGTGCCAGCAACCGAGTGCGGCAAGAGACCCAGTACTTC.

This rearrangement joins TRBV29-1 to TRBJ2-7; D possibly corresponds to TRBD1 (6 bases). There are 13 residues in the CDR3. Germline CDR1 SQVTM, CDR2 ANQGSEA. V lost 3 bases to trimming and J lost 4 bases, with 13 bases between them. This CDR3 reads CSVEESQGYEQYF. The CDR3 region has the DNA TGCAGCGTTGAGGAAAGTCAGGGGTACGAGCAGTACTTC.

The chain combines TRBV19 with TRBJ2-2; 8 positions match TRBD1. Germline V gives CDR1 LNHDA, CDR2 SQIVND (reference sequence). The J segment lost 1 base and the V segment lost 6 bases, leaving 1 base of the junction unmatched. There are 14 residues in the CDR3. CDR3 region: CASRGQENTGELFF. The CDR3 DNA is TGTGCCAGTAGGGGACAGGAGAACACCGGGGAGCTGTTTTTT.

The CDR3 DNA is TGTGCCAGCAGCCAGCCCCCGGGGGGGCCGGAGACCCAGTACTTC. The encoded protein is CASSQPPGGPETQYF. The gene calls are TRBV13 and TRBJ2-5, with 8 bases fitting TRBD2. This CDR3 has 15 amino acids. V shed 5 bases and J 5 bases; nucleotides not matched to a gene: 10. Germline CDR1 and CDR2: PRHDT and FYEKMQ (reference sequence).

This chain uses TRBV9 with TRBJ1-4, with D hard to call. This CDR3 is 13 amino acids long. The germline V and J ends were trimmed by 3 bases and 7 bases, with 10 bases remaining between them. Germline loops: CDR1 SGDLS, CDR2 YYNGEE. The DNA for the CDR3 is TGTGCCAGCAGCGCCGAACCGGTTGAAAAACTGTTTTTT. Its translation: CASSAEPVEKLFF. The full variable domain, rest sourced from reference TRBV9 and TRBJ1-4, is DSGVTQTPKHLITATGQRVTLRCSPRSGDLSVYWYQQSLDQGLQFLIQYYNGEERAKGNILERFSAQQFPDLHSELNLSSLELGDSALYFCASSAEPVEKLFFGSGTQLSVL.

This sequence joins TRBV6-6 and TRBJ1-2; 11 bases match TRBD1. This CDR3 comprises 14 residues. J lost 11 bases, V lost 5 bases, and 10 bases had no gene match. The V gene's germline CDR1 is MNHNY and CDR2 SVGAGI (reference sequence). DNA for the CDR3: TGTGCCAGCAGTGGACAGGGGGCGCGAACTGAGTACACCTTC. This sequence encodes CASSGQGARTEYTF.

This chain uses TRBV19 with TRBJ2-5; D might be TRBD1 (5 bases). The CDR3 runs to 14 residues. V was shortened by 6 bases and J by 2 bases, with 13 bases between the two germline ends. Looked up from germline, CDR1 is LNHDA and CDR2 is SQIVND (reference sequence). CDR3 region: CASRDNGPQETQYF. CDR3 DNA: TGTGCCAGTAGGGACAACGGACCTCAAGAGACCCAGTACTTC.

The genes are TRBV19 and TRBJ2-7, with 10 bases fitting TRBD2. With 5 bases clipped from V and 2 bases from J, the junction kept 3 bases outside the gene matches. The CDR3 spans 14 residues. Germline assignment: CDR1 LNHDA and CDR2 SQIVND (reference sequence). DNA for the CDR3: TGTGCCAGTAGTCTTCTAGCGGGGGCCTACGAGCAGTACTTC. Encoded protein: CASSLLAGAYEQYF.

V usage is TRBV18 and J usage is TRBJ1-3; D is undetermined. The CDR3 totals 13 residues. With 2 bases removed from V and 3 bases from J, the gap between germline ends came to 5 bases. Germline values: CDR1 KGHSH, CDR2 LQKENI. The CDR3 sequence is CASSPELGNTIYF. CDR3 sequence (DNA): TGTGCCAGCTCACCAGAACTTGGAAACACCATATATTTT.

The CDR3 DNA sequence: TGTGCCAGCTCACTTGAGCAGGGCGGGATCACTGAAGCTTTCTTT. It translates to CASSLEQGGITEAFF. This chain uses TRBV18 with TRBJ1-1, with D possibly matching TRBD1 (5 bases). CDR1 and CDR2 from the germline V gene are KGHSH and LQKENI. This CDR3 comprises 15 residues. The germline V and J ends were trimmed by 4 bases and 4 bases, with 16 bases remaining between them.

The chain carries TRBV14 and TRBJ2-6; D call uncertain. The CDR3 spans 15 residues. V was pared by 2 bases and J by 2 bases, with 7 bases between. CDR1 is SGHDN and CDR2 is FVKESK in the germline V gene. The CDR3 DNA reads TGTGCCAGCAGCCAACTCTCTACTGGGGCCAACGTCCTGACTTTC. It is translated as CASSQLSTGANVLTF.

V is TRBV29-1 and J is TRBJ1-2, with D unclear. The CDR3 runs to 13 residues. The germline CDR1 and CDR2 sequences are SQVTM and ANQGSEA. Trimming stripped 4 bases from V and 4 bases from J, with 13 bases between. This chain's CDR3 is CSVGAGSFYGYTF. In DNA form, the CDR3 reads TGCAGCGTTGGTGCCGGGTCTTTCTATGGCTACACCTTC.

The chain links TRBV4-1 to TRBJ2-2; D unclear. V was clipped by 6 bases and J by 3 bases, with 14 bases between them. Germline values: CDR1 MGHRA, CDR2 YSYEKL. The CDR3 is 15 amino acids. As DNA, the CDR3 is TGCGCCAGCAGTCTAAACATCGGGTACACCGGGGAGCTGTTTTTT. Translated: CASSLNIGYTGELFF.

This chain links TRBV7-8 with TRBJ2-1; 11 bases line up with TRBD2. Trimming cost V 1 base and J 0 bases; bases outside gene matches: 11. CDR1 and CDR2 (germline): SGHVS, FQNEAQ. The CDR3 length is 20 residues. CDR3 in amino acids: CASSLGRLAGGPGSYNEQFF. The DNA for the CDR3 is TGTGCCAGCAGCTTAGGTCGGCTAGCGGGGGGCCCGGGCTCCTACAATGAGCAGTTCTTC.

The J gene is TRBJ2-7, the V gene TRBV27; 9 bases map to TRBD1. V trimming: 6 bases; J trimming: 2 bases; junction bases outside the gene matches: 8. This CDR3 has 15 amino acids. The germline gives CDR1 MNHEY, CDR2 SMNVEV (reference sequence). CDR3 region: CASRRRQGGTYEQYF. CDR3 sequence (DNA): TGTGCCAGCAGGCGGCGACAGGGGGGGACCTACGAGCAGTACTTC.

The rearrangement joins TRBV18 to TRBJ2-5; unclear D gene. The ends were cut back, 2 bases at V and 1 base at J, with 5 bases in the middle. The CDR3 length is 13 residues. Germline assignment: CDR1 KGHSH and CDR2 LQKENI. CDR3: CASSPRFQETQYF. CDR3 nucleotides: TGTGCCAGCTCACCAAGGTTCCAAGAGACCCAGTACTTC.

The chain uses TRBV19 and TRBJ1-2; D is perhaps TRBD1 (6 bases). The CDR3 spans 13 residues. V lost 9 bases, J lost 7 bases, and 18 bases lay in between. The germline gives CDR1 LNHDA, CDR2 SQIVND (reference sequence). CDR3 sequence (DNA): TGTGCCAGCCGCACGCGTACAGGGAGTGGCTACACCTTC. Its translation is CASRTRTGSGYTF.

V gene TRBV6-4 combines with J gene TRBJ2-3; D perhaps matches TRBD2 (6 bases). The V end lost 2 bases, the J end lost 3 bases, and 12 bases lay between the germline ends. The germline gives CDR1 MRHNA, CDR2 SNTAGT. CDR3 length: 15 amino acids. The CDR3 DNA is TGTGCCAGCAGTGACGAAAATGGACTAACAGATACGCAGTATTTT. This encodes CASSDENGLTDTQYF.

The V call is TRBV25-1, the J call TRBJ2-4; TRBD1 is a possible D gene (6 bases). The germline CDR1 and CDR2 sequences are MGHDK and SYGVNS. The CDR3 runs 17 residues. V was shortened by 3 bases and J by 0 bases, with 15 bases between the two germline ends. The CDR3 loop is CASSEDSQALAKNIQYF. The CDR3 bases are TGTGCCAGCAGTGAGGACAGCCAAGCTCTAGCCAAAAACATTCAGTACTTC.

The gene calls are TRBV2 and TRBJ1-4; D is perhaps TRBD1 (6 bases). The germline gives CDR1 SNHLY, CDR2 FYNNEI. The length of the CDR3 is 14 residues. The germline V and J ends were trimmed by 3 bases and 8 bases, with 13 bases remaining between them. The CDR3: CASSEWGAGEKLFF. DNA for the CDR3: TGTGCCAGCAGTGAGTGGGGGGCTGGGGAAAAACTGTTTTTT.

The chain has TRBV18 and TRBJ2-1; D tentatively reads TRBD1 or TRBD2 (6 bases each). Trimming took 3 bases from V and 4 from J, leaving 16 bases between them. The CDR3 covers 16 residues. Germline V gives CDR1 KGHSH, CDR2 LQKENI. CDR3 region: CASSPPLGGLYNEQFF. The CDR3 bases are TGTGCCAGCTCACCCCCTCTAGGGGGGTTATACAATGAGCAGTTCTTC.

This rearrangement joins TRBV3-1 (or the pseudogene TRBV3-2) to TRBJ1-2; no clear D gene. Trimming removed 0 bases at V and 4 bases at J, with 15 bases between. The germline CDR1 and CDR2 sequences are LGHDT and YNNKEL (reference sequence). There are 16 residues in the CDR3. CDR3 amino acids: CASSQESFQSPYGYTF. CDR3 nucleotide sequence: TGTGCCAGCAGCCAAGAATCATTCCAGTCTCCCTATGGCTACACCTTC.

To note about this clone: At one of its ends the junction is not consistent with the germline gene, which may arise from a read error. The rearrangement joins TRBV7-7 to TRBJ2-7; D is unresolved. This CDR3 spans 13 amino acids. Germline CDR1 reads SSHAT; CDR2 reads FNYEAQ (reference sequence). The CDR3 sequence: CASSLRKGDEQYF. CDR3 sequence (DNA): TGTGCTAGCAGCTTAAGAAAGGGCGACGAGCAGTACTTC.

The rearrangement links TRBV27 to TRBJ2-7; tentatively, D is TRBD1 or TRBD2 (7 bases each). Germline CDR1 and CDR2: MNHEY and SMNVEV (reference sequence). The CDR3 runs 15 residues. V shed 4 bases and J shed 3 bases, with 16 bases lying between them. CDR3 region: CASSSSGGGFYEQYF. In DNA form, the CDR3 reads TGTGCCAGCAGTTCGTCAGGGGGGGGTTTCTACGAGCAGTACTTC.

The genes are TRBV19 and TRBJ1-4, with a weak D call TRBD1 (6 bases). CDR3 length equals 15 residues. The V gene lost 1 base and the J gene lost 5 bases, with 11 bases spanning the gap. CDR1 is LNHDA and CDR2 is SQIVND in the germline V gene (reference sequence). The DNA for the CDR3 is TGTGCCAGTAGTATAGGGACAGCACTGAATGAAAAACTGTTTTTT. It codes for CASSIGTALNEKLFF.

V gene TRBV6-6 combines with J gene TRBJ1-2; no firm D call. V was shortened by 8 bases and J by 3 bases, with 13 bases between the two germline ends. The germline gives CDR1 MNHNY, CDR2 SVGAGI (reference sequence). The CDR3 has 13 amino acids. This CDR3 is CASARTGHYGYTF. CDR3 nucleotides: TGTGCCAGCGCGCGGACCGGACACTATGGCTACACCTTC.